Listed below are T cell receptor beta chains from one sample, sequenced in a study of cytomegalovirus exposure and HLA in healthy donors. Method: immunoSEQ multiplex PCR; TCRdb's copy keeps in-frame clones and lacks some. Among about 55,000 clones, over 65% were seen once, and the ten largest hold approximately 30%. Specimen: PBMCs. The origin of the receptors is a middle-aged man in good health and CMV-seropositive. Both conserved end residues are part of each CDR3. Fields, in order: J gene, D gene, V gene, clone size, CDR3 DNA, CDR3 protein. A D gene is named only where the DNA matches it firmly. Clone size, where shown, is once, few, many, or a class for clones that have expanded.

J: TRBJ2-5
D: .
V: TRBV7-9
size: .
DNA: TGTGCCAGTAGGTCCGTGGGGGGAGAGACCCAGTACTTC
CDR3: CASRSVGGETQYF

J: TRBJ2-3
D: TRBD2
V: TRBV5-1
size: .
DNA: TGCGCCAGCAGCTTAGCGGGGGGACCAGATACGCAGTATTTT
CDR3: CASSLAGGPDTQYF

J: TRBJ2-3
D: TRBD2
V: TRBV9
size: .
DNA: TGTGCCAGCCGTATTGGACGGGGGGGCACAGATACGCAGTATTTT
CDR3: CASRIGRGGTDTQYF

J: TRBJ2-5
D: TRBD1
V: TRBV5-6
size: .
DNA: TGTGCCAGCAGCTTGACAGGGGGCAAGTACTCGGAAGAGACCCAGTACTTC
CDR3: CASSLTGGKYSEETQYF

J: TRBJ1-2
D: TRBD1
V: TRBV7-9
size: .
DNA: TGTGCCAGCAGTCACACTGAACAGGGGAACTATGGCTACACCTTC
CDR3: CASSHTEQGNYGYTF

J: TRBJ2-6
D: .
V: TRBV9
size: .
DNA: TGTGCCAGCAGCCCCCGAGGGTCTGGGGCCAACGTCCTGACTTTC
CDR3: CASSPRGSGANVLTF

J: TRBJ2-1
D: TRBD2
V: TRBV14
size: few
DNA: TGTGCCAGCAGCCAACTAGGGAGCGGGGGCACCTACAATGAGCAGTTCTTC
CDR3: CASSQLGSGGTYNEQFF

J: TRBJ1-6
D: TRBD1
V: TRBV5-1
size: .
DNA: TGCGCCAGCAGCGAGAAGGGGACAGTTAATTCACCCCTCCACTTT
CDR3: CASSEKGTVNSPLHF

J: TRBJ1-1
D: .
V: TRBV19
size: .
DNA: TGTGCCAGTAGTATCGGAGGGGTTAACACTGAAGCTTTCTTT
CDR3: CASSIGGVNTEAFF

J: TRBJ1-5
D: TRBD1
V: TRBV2
size: .
DNA: TGTGCCAGCAGCGTAACAGGGGGCCTAGGGAATCAGCCCCAGCATTTT
CDR3: CASSVTGGLGNQPQHF

J: TRBJ2-6
D: TRBD1
V: TRBV7-9
size: .
DNA: TGTGCCAGCAGCGGATCGGGACAGGGCAACGTCCTGACTTTC
CDR3: CASSGSGQGNVLTF

J: TRBJ1-2
D: .
V: TRBV7-9
size: once
DNA: TGTGCCAGCAGCTGGGATCGGGGGGGCGGCTACACCTTC
CDR3: CASSWDRGGGYTF

J: TRBJ2-3
D: .
V: TRBV6-5
size: .
DNA: TGTGCCAGCAGTTACGGAGGGGGCGCGACAGATACGCAGTATTTT
CDR3: CASSYGGGATDTQYF